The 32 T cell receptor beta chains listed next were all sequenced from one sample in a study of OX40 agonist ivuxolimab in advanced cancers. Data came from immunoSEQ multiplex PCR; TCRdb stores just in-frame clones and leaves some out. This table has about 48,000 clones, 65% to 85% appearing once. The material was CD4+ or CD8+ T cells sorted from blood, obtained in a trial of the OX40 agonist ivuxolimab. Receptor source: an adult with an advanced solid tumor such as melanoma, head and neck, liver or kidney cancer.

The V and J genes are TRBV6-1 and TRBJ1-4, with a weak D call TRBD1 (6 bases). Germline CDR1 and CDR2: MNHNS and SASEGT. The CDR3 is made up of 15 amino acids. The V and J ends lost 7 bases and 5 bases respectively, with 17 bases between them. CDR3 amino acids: CASTLNFQGNEKLFF. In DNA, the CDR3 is TGTGCCAGCACCCTAAACTTTCAGGGGAATGAAAAACTGTTTTTT.

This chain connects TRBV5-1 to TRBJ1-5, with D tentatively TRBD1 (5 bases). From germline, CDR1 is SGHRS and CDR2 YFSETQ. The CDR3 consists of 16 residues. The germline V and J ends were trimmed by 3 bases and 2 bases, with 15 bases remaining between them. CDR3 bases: TGCGCCAGCAGCTCGGACGGGGGTGAGGGCAATCAGCCCCAGCATTTT. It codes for CASSSDGGEGNQPQHF. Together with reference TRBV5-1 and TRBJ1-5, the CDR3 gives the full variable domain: KAGVTQTPRYLIKTRGQQVTLSCSPISGHRSVSWYQQTPGQGLQFLFEYFSETQRNKGNFPGRFSGRQFSNSRSEMNVSTLELGDSALYLCASSSDGGEGNQPQHFGDGTRLSIL.

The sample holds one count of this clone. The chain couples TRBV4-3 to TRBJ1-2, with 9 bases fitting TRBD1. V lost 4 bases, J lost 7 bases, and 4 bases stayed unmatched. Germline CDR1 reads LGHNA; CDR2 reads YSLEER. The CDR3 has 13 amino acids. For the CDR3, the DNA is TGCGCCAGCAGCCCGGGACAGGGATCTGGCTACACCTTC. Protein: CASSPGQGSGYTF.

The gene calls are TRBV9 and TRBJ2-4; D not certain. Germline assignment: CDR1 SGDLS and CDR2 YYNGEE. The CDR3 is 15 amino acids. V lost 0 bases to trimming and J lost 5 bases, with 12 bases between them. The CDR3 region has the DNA TGTGCCAGCAGCGTAGCTGGTCAGAACGAAAACATTCAGTACTTC. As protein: CASSVAGQNENIQYF. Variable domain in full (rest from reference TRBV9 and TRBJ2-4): DSGVTQTPKHLITATGQRVTLRCSPRSGDLSVYWYQQSLDQGLQFLIQYYNGEERAKGNILERFSAQQFPDLHSELNLSSLELGDSALYFCASSVAGQNENIQYFGAGTRLSVL.

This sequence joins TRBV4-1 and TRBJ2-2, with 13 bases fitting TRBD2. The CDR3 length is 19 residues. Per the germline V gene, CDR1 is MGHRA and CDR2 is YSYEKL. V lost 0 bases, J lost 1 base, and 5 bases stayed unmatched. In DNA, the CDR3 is TGCGCCAGCAGCCAAGATACTAGCGGGGGGGCGTGGAACACCGGGGAGCTGTTTTTT. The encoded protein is CASSQDTSGGAWNTGELFF.

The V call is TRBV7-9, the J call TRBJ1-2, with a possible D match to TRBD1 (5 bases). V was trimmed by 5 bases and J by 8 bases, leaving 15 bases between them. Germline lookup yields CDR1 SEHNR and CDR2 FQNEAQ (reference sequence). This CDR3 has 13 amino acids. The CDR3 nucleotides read TGTGCCAGCAGCGCCCAAGGGACGGGGGGCTACACCTTC. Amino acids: CASSAQGTGGYTF.

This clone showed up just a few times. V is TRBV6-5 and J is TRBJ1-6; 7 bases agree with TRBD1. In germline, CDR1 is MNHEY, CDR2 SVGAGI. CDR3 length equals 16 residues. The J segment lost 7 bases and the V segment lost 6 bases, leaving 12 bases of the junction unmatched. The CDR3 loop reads CASRYEQGQSNSPLHF. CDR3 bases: TGTGCCAGCAGATACGAGCAGGGACAGTCGAATTCACCCCTCCACTTT.

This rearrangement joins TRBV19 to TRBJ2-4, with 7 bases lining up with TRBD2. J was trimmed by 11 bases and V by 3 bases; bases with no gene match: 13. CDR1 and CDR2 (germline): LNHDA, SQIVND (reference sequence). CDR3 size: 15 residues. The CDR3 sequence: CASSISGGQKRVQYF. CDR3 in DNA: TGTGCCAGTAGTATTTCGGGGGGTCAAAAAAGGGTTCAGTACTTC.

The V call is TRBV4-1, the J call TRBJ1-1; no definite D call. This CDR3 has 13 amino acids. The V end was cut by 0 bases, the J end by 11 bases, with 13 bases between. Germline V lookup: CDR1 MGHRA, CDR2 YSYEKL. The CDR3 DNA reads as TGCGCCAGCAGCCAAGACTCGGCACCACGGGCTTTCTTT. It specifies CASSQDSAPRAFF.

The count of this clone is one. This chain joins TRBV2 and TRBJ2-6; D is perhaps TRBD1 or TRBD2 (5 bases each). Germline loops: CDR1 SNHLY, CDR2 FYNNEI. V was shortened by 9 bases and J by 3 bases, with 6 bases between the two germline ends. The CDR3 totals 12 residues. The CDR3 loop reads CASGGGANVLTF. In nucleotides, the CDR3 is TGTGCCAGTGGGGGTGGGGCCAACGTCCTGACTTTC.

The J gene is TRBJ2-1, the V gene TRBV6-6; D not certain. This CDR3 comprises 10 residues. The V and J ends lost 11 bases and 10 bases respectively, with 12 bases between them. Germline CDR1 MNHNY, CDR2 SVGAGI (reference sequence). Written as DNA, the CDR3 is TGTGCCGTCGGTAGAGACGAGCAGTTCTTC. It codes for CAVGRDEQFF.

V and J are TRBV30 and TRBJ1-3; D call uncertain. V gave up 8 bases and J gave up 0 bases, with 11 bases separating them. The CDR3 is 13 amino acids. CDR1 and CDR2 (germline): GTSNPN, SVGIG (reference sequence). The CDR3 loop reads CAPSGNSGNTIYF. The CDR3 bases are TGTGCCCCGAGCGGGAACTCTGGAAACACCATATATTTT. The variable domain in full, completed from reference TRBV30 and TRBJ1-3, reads SQTIHQWPATLVQPVGSPLSLECTVEGTSNPNLYWYRQAAGRGLQLLFYSVGIGQISSEVPQNLSASRPQDRQFILSSKKLLLSDSGFYLCAPSGNSGNTIYFGEGSWLTVV.

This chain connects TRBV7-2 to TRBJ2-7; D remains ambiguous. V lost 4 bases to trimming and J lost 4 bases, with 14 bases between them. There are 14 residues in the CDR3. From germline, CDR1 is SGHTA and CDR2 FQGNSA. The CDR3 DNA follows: TGTGCCAGCAGCTCTGGGCCCCAAGTATACGAGCAGTACTTC. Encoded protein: CASSSGPQVYEQYF.

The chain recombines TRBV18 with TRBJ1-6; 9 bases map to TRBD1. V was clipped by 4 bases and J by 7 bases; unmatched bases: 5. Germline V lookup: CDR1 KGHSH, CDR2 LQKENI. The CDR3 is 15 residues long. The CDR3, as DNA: TGTGCCAGCTCACAATTAGACAGGGGGAATTCACCCCTCCACTTT. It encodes CASSQLDRGNSPLHF.

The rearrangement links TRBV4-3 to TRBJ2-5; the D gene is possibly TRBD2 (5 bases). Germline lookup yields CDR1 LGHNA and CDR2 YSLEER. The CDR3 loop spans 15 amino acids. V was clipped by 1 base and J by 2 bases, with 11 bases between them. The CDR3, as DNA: TGCGCCAGCAGCCAAGGTCTCGGGATTCAAGAGACCCAGTACTTC. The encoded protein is CASSQGLGIQETQYF.

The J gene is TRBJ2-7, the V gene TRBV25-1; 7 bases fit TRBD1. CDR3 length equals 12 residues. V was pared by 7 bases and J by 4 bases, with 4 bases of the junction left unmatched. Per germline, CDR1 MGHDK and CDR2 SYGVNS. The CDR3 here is CASNQGVYEQYF. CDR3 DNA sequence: TGTGCCAGCAACCAGGGGGTTTACGAGCAGTACTTC.

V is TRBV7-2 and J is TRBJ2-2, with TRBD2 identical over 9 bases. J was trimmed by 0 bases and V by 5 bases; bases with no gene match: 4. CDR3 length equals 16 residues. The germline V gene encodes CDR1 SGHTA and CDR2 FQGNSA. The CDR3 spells CASSTPSGANTGELFF. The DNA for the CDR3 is TGTGCCAGCAGCACCCCTAGCGGGGCGAACACCGGGGAGCTGTTTTTT. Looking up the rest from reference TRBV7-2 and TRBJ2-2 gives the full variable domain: GAGVSQSPSNKVTEKGKDVELRCDPISGHTALYWYRQSLGQGLEFLIYFQGNSAPDKSGLPSDRFSAERTGGSVSTLTIQRTQQEDSAVYLCASSTPSGANTGELFFGEGSRLTVL.

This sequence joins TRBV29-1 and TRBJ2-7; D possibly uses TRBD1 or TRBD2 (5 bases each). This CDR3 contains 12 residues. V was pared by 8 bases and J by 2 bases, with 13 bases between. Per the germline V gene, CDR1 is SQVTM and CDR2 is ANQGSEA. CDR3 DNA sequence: TGCAGCCCTTCCGGGGCGACCTACGAGCAGTACTTC. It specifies CSPSGATYEQYF.

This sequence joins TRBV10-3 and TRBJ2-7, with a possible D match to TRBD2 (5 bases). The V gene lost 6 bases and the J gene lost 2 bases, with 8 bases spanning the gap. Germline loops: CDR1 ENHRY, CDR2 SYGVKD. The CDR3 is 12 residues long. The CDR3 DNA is TGTGCCATCAGCTCCGGGACCTACGAGCAGTACTTC. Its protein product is CAISSGTYEQYF.

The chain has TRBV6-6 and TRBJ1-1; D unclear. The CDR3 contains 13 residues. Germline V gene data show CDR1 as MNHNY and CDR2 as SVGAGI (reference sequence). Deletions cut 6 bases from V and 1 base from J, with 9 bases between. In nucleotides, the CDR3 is TGTGCCAGCAGCCCCCCGGGGAACACTGAAGCTTTCTTT. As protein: CASSPPGNTEAFF.

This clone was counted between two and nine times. The CDR3 spells CASSEGTSGRPDTQYF. The CDR3 DNA follows: TGTGCCAGCAGTGAAGGGACTAGCGGCCGACCAGATACGCAGTATTTT. V is TRBV6-4 and J is TRBJ2-3; 11 nucleotides align to TRBD2. The germline V gene has CDR1 MRHNA and CDR2 SNTAGT. V gave up 3 bases and J gave up 4 bases; unmatched junction bases: 6. The CDR3 is 16 amino acids.

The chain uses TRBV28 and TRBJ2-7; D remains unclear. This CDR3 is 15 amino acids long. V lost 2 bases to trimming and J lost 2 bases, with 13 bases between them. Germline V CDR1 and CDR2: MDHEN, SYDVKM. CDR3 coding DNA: TGTGCCAGCAGTTTACCCGCAGGTGGCCCCTACGAGCAGTACTTC. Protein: CASSLPAGGPYEQYF.

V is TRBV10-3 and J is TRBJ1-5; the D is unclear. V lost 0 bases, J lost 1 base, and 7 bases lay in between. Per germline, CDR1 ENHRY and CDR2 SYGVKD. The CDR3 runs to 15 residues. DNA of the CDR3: TGTGCCATCAGTGAGTCGGAGTTAAGCAATCAGCCCCAGCATTTT. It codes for CAISESELSNQPQHF.

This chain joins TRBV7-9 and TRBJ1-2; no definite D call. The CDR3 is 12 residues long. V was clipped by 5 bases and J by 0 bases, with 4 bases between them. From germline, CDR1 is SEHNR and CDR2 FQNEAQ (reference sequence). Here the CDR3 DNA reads TGTGCCAGCAGCCGTACTAACTATGGCTACACCTTC. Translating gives CASSRTNYGYTF.

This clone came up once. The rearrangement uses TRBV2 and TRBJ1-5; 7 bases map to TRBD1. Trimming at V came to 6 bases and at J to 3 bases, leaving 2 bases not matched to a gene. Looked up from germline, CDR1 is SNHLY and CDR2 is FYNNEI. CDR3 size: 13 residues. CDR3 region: CASSGQVNQPQHF. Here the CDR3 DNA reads TGTGCCAGCAGCGGACAGGTCAATCAGCCCCAGCATTTT. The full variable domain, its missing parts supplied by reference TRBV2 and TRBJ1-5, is EPEVTQTPSHQVTQMGQEVILRCVPISNHLYFYWYRQILGQKVEFLVSFYNNEISEKSEIFDDQFSVERPDGSNFTLKIRSTKLEDSAMYFCASSGQVNQPQHFGDGTRLSIL.

For the CDR3, the DNA is TGTGCCAGCAGCCCAACGTCTAGGGGAGATACGCAGTATTTT. Amino acid sequence: CASSPTSRGDTQYF. This chain uses TRBV9 with TRBJ2-3, with TRBD1 as a possible D gene (5 bases). Germline V gene data show CDR1 as SGDLS and CDR2 as YYNGEE. The CDR3 spans 14 residues. V lost 4 bases and J lost 5, with 14 bases in between.

The CDR3 loop reads CASSNQGQETQYF. The DNA of the CDR3 is TGTGCCAGTAGTAATCAGGGGCAAGAGACCCAGTACTTC. V gene TRBV19 combines with J gene TRBJ2-5; D might be TRBD1 (6 bases). Germline V gene data show CDR1 as LNHDA and CDR2 as SQIVND (reference sequence). Trimming pared 4 bases from V and 2 bases from J, leaving 8 bases between. The CDR3 totals 13 residues. Supplemented by reference TRBV19 and TRBJ2-5, the full variable domain reads DGGITQSPKYLFRKEGQNVTLSCEQNLNHDAMYWYRQDPGQGLRLIYYSQIVNDFQKGDIAEGYSVSREKKESFPLTVTSAQKNPTAFYLCASSNQGQETQYFGPGTRLLVL.

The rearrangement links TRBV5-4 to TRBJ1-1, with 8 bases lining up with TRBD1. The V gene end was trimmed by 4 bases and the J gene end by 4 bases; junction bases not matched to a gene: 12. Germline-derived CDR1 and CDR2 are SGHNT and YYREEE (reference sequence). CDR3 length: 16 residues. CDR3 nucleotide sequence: TGTGCCAGCAGCATTTCCAGGGGGCTGGTCGGCACTGAAGCTTTCTTT. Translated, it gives CASSISRGLVGTEAFF.

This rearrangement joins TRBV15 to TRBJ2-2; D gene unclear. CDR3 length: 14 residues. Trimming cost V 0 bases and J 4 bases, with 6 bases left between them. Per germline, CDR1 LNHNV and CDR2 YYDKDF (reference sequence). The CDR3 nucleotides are TGTGCCACCAGCAGAGATGGTAGCACCGGGGAGCTGTTTTTT. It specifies CATSRDGSTGELFF. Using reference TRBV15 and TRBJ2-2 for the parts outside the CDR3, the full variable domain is DAMVIQNPRYQVTQFGKPVTLSCSQTLNHNVMYWYQQKSSQAPKLLFHYYDKDFNNEADTPDNFQSRRPNTSFCFLDIRSPGLGDTAMYLCATSRDGSTGELFFGEGSRLTVL.

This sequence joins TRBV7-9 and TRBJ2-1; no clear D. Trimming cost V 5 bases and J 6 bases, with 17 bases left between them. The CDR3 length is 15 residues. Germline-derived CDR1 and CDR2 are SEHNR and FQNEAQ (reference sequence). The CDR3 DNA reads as TGTGCCAGCAGCCCGAAAACCCGACACGGCAATGAGCAGTTCTTC. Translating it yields CASSPKTRHGNEQFF. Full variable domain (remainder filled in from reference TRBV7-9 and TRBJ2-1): DTGVSQNPRHKITKRGQNVTFRCDPISEHNRLYWYRQTLGQGPEFLTYFQNEAQLEKSRLLSDRFSAERPKGSFSTLEIQRTEQGDSAMYLCASSPKTRHGNEQFFGPGTRLTVL.

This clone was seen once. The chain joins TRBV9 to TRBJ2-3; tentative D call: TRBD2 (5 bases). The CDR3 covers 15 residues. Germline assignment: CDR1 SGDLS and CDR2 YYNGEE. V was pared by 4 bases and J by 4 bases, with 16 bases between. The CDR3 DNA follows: TGTGCCAGCAGCCCTCTAGCAGTGGGCCCAGATACGCAGTATTTT. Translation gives CASSPLAVGPDTQYF.

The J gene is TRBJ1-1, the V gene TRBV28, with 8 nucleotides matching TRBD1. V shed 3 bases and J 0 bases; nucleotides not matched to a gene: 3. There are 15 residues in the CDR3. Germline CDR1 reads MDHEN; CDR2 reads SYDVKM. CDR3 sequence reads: CASSLGQVLNTEAFF. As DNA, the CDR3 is TGTGCCAGCAGTTTGGGACAGGTTCTGAACACTGAAGCTTTCTTT.